Detailed here is one TCR beta chain. Its antigen remains unidentified. The sample holds no much larger clone one base away, and base qualities are not on file. The immunoSEQ hsTCRB v3.0 assay was used at survey level resolution to sequence the TRB variable region. The targeted TRB sequencing depth was roughly 40,000-55,000 T-cell genomes per sample. An Illumina MiSeq with a v3 150-cycle kit was used to sequence the pooled TRB libraries. Per the authors' processing: Repertoire analysis ran in R within a reproducible Nextflow workflow covering QC, data transformation and analysis. Custom analyses were implemented in LymphoSeq2, an R package for AIRR-Seq data exploration. Four samples yielding fewer than 5000 total TRB sequences were excluded, leaving 150 to 200 analyzed HIV repertoires. Among the 180 to 200 retained HIV repertoires, 55 to 60 were collected before ART initiation and about 130 were collected after ART initiation. Repertoires were downsampled to 5000 TRB nucleotide sequences, with summary statistics averaged over 100 downsampling iterations. TRB sequences were retained for analysis only if CDR3 regions of at least seven amino acids were present. A Shannon entropy-derived clonality score and the Gini coefficient were used to measure diversity. In repertoire networks, the top 5000 CDR3 amino acid sequences were linked whenever an edit distance of one separated two sequences. GLIPH2 predicted antigen specificity groups and MHC restriction for TRB CDR3 amino acid sequences. To flag known associations with CMV, EBV, HIV or tissue antigens, CDR3 amino acid sequences were compared against VDJdb and McPAS-TCR. Pre-ART, post-ART and control groups were compared with Wilcoxon signed-rank tests and Holm-Bonferroni correction. What TCRdb holds here is the immuneACCESS table cut down to in-frame rearrangements. Part of the clones is not present; checked against another copy, under half of the missing clones reflect an unresolved V gene, and the others are unexplained. That table supplies the V and J calls and clone size; D and trimming were determined from the DNA. Recorded for this sample are some 47,000 clones; about 95% of them occurred a single time. The ten largest account for 2.5% to 3% of the sample.

The entry originates in a study of long-term antiretroviral therapy in people with HIV (dated 2022 in TCRdb). Some background on the complete study: The earliest samples were collected about a decade before the 2015 WHO recommendation for immediate ART, when ART was typically delayed until CD4 counts fell. A retrospective serial study tested whether ART initiation and durable HIV suppression were associated with changes in peripheral blood TRB repertoire composition and diversity. From a few dozen adults with confirmed HIV infection, the cohort provided 150 to 200 cryopreserved PBMC samples, gathered serially across a mean of approximately six years (range 1-12). About 35% of the 30 participants with HIV were female. No cross-contamination during QIAcube processing was seen in test extractions of a monoclonal T-cell line run alongside 30 or so polyclonal samples. General findings and caveats noted by the study authors: The samples span the years 2004 to 2017, and the ART regimens used at that time may not be as effective as current regimens. CDR3 length ranges in HIV repertoires were narrower than in controls, and network structure suggested an antigen-experienced repertoire with only a slight naive shift after ART. ART initiation was associated with a significant increase in TRB diversity, but diversity stayed significantly below transplant donor controls even after long-term ART. The repertoire was dominated across all time points by expanded TRB clones identified before ART initiation, although this dominance was seen to fluctuate and to decrease in many PLHIV after ART. Inferences about post-ART repertoire changes are limited because no data were available on ART adherence, viral resistance or therapy changes. Owing to limited PBMC availability, only the TCR beta chain was sequenced, without alpha chain pairing. Unsorted PBMC were profiled instead of sorted CD4+ and CD8+ T cells because pre-ART samples had limited cell numbers.

Inclusion was restricted to participants for whom at least one PBMC sample before ART initiation and at least two post-ART samples were available. Treatment was received in the United States of America by all participants with HIV. Cryopreserved samples of about 1-11 million PBMC were thawed and washed before DNA extraction. At the time of the earliest PBMC sample, participants with HIV were aged between roughly 20 and 55 years. Each participant contributed PBMC samples from 1-4 timepoints before ART initiation and 2-8 timepoints after ART initiation, with a median of 7 samples. Serial HIV viral load, CD4+ T-cell count, ART history and demographic data were obtained for every participant. Genomic DNA was extracted from unsorted PBMC with a Qiagen kit on a QIAcube, with processing performed in batches of 12 samples. CDR1 LGHNA and CDR2 YNFKEQ were looked up in the germline V gene. There are 17 amino acids in the CDR3, from cysteine to phenylalanine inclusive. Of all the DNA, just the CDR3 is kept, 51 bases in frame from base 1. V is trimmed back by 0 bases and J by 5 bases, and the junction contains 10 bases that no gene match accounts for.

The rearrangement combines TRBV4-2 with TRBJ2-5, and TRBD2 matches 9 of the central bases. The sequences come from unsorted PBMCs, collected 3.7 years after starting antiretroviral therapy. This clonotype was obtained from a woman aged 50 to 60 with HIV. The CDR3 amino acid sequence is: CASSQDVQRGDSETQYF. The base sequence is TGTGCCAGCAGCCAAGATGTACAGCGGGGGGACTCGGAGACCCAGTACTTC.